Listed below are T cell receptor beta chains from one sample, sequenced in a study of cytomegalovirus exposure and HLA in healthy donors. Assay used: immunoSEQ multiplex PCR; TCRdb lists only in-frame clones, some missing. Of approximately 150,000 clones in the sample, over 60% were seen once. Sequenced material: PBMCs. The receptor set was obtained from a man between 35 and 55 years old in good health and CMV-seronegative. Both conserved end residues are part of each CDR3. The D gene is left open where the match is weak. Size values are once, few and many counts, or a class for expanded clones, and some rows have none.

V gene: TRBV4-1; clone size: -; D gene: -; J gene: TRBJ1-6; CDR3 DNA: TGCGCCAGCAGCCAAGAAGTAACACGTTCGGGTTCACCCCTCCACTTT; CDR3 protein: CASSQEVTRSGSPLHF
V gene: TRBV23-1; clone size: -; D gene: -; J gene: TRBJ2-4; CDR3 DNA: TGCGCCAGCAGTCAATCTGAAAGTAGAGTACCCAAAAACATTCAGTACTTC; CDR3 protein: CASSQSESRVPKNIQYF
V gene: TRBV6-5; clone size: -; D gene: -; J gene: TRBJ1-1; CDR3 DNA: TGTGCCAGCAGCTACCAGGCCGGGGGCACTGAAGCTTTCTTT; CDR3 protein: CASSYQAGGTEAFF
V gene: TRBV5-1; clone size: -; D gene: TRBD1; J gene: TRBJ2-7; CDR3 DNA: TGCGCCAGCACCTACGGGACAGGGGGTACCTCCGAGCAGTACTTC; CDR3 protein: CASTYGTGGTSEQYF
V gene: TRBV9; clone size: -; D gene: -; J gene: TRBJ2-7; CDR3 DNA: TGTGCCAGCAGCGTAGATTTGAGCTCCTACGAGCAGTACTTC; CDR3 protein: CASSVDLSSYEQYF
V gene: TRBV5-1; clone size: -; D gene: TRBD1; J gene: TRBJ1-1; CDR3 DNA: TGCGCCAGCAGCTTCACAGGGGCTGGGACTGAAGCTTTCTTT; CDR3 protein: CASSFTGAGTEAFF
V gene: TRBV7-6; clone size: -; D gene: TRBD1; J gene: TRBJ1-1; CDR3 DNA: TGTGCCAGCAGCTTAGCGCAGGGACAGCCTAACACTGAAGCTTTCTTT; CDR3 protein: CASSLAQGQPNTEAFF
V gene: TRBV5-5; clone size: -; D gene: -; J gene: TRBJ2-7; CDR3 DNA: TGTGCCAGCAGCCGTCAGGGATACGAGCAGTACTTC; CDR3 protein: CASSRQGYEQYF
V gene: TRBV21-1; clone size: -; D gene: -; J gene: TRBJ2-5; CDR3 DNA: TGTGCCAGCAGCAGAAGACAGGTAGAGCAAGAGATCCAGTACTTC; CDR3 protein: CASSRRQVEQEIQYF
V gene: TRBV18; clone size: -; D gene: -; J gene: TRBJ2-1; CDR3 DNA: TGTGCCAGCTCACCTGGTACTGGCTCCTACAATGAGCAGTTCTTC; CDR3 protein: CASSPGTGSYNEQFF
V gene: TRBV4-1; clone size: once; D gene: -; J gene: TRBJ2-2; CDR3 DNA: TGCGCCAGCAGCCAAGAAGGCACAGGGGGGGCCGGGGAGCTGTTTTTT; CDR3 protein: CASSQEGTGGAGELFF
V gene: TRBV28; clone size: -; D gene: -; J gene: TRBJ1-5; CDR3 DNA: TGTGCCAGCTGCAGACGTGGAGGGTATCAGCCCCAGCATTTT; CDR3 protein: CASCRRGGYQPQHF
V gene: TRBV5-1; clone size: -; D gene: -; J gene: TRBJ2-2; CDR3 DNA: TGCGCCAGCAGCCCGTCCAACCCTACAGTTGCCTACACCGGGGAGCTGTTTTTT; CDR3 protein: CASSPSNPTVAYTGELFF
V gene: TRBV7-2; clone size: -; D gene: TRBD1; J gene: TRBJ1-1; CDR3 DNA: TGTGCCAGCAGCTTCACTGGGACAGCGAACACTGAAGCTTTCTTT; CDR3 protein: CASSFTGTANTEAFF
V gene: TRBV19; clone size: -; D gene: -; J gene: TRBJ2-3; CDR3 DNA: TGTGCCAGTAGTACAGGGACTCGCACAGATACGCAGTATTTT; CDR3 protein: CASSTGTRTDTQYF
V gene: TRBV11-3; clone size: -; D gene: -; J gene: TRBJ2-1; CDR3 DNA: TGTGCCAGCAGCTCCCGGGACTCAACCTACAATGAGCAGTTCTTC; CDR3 protein: CASSSRDSTYNEQFF
V gene: TRBV6-5; clone size: -; D gene: TRBD1; J gene: TRBJ1-2; CDR3 DNA: TGTGCCAGCAGCCGATACCGGGACAGCCCCTATGGCTACACCTTC; CDR3 protein: CASSRYRDSPYGYTF
V gene: TRBV10-2; clone size: -; D gene: -; J gene: TRBJ1-2; CDR3 DNA: TGCGCCAGCAGTCGTGGGACTTATAACTATGGCTACACCTTC; CDR3 protein: CASSRGTYNYGYTF
V gene: TRBV6-7; clone size: -; D gene: TRBD1; J gene: TRBJ2-6; CDR3 DNA: TGTGCCAGCAGTTCCGGACAGGGGGCGCGAGGGGCCAACGTCCTGACTTTC; CDR3 protein: CASSSGQGARGANVLTF
V gene: TRBV2; clone size: -; D gene: TRBD2; J gene: TRBJ2-3; CDR3 DNA: TGTGCCAGCACCCCGACTAGCGGCCACACAGATACGCAGTATTTT; CDR3 protein: CASTPTSGHTDTQYF
V gene: TRBV5-1; clone size: -; D gene: -; J gene: TRBJ1-1; CDR3 DNA: TGCGCCAGCAGCTTCCACACGAACACTGAAGCTTTCTTT; CDR3 protein: CASSFHTNTEAFF
V gene: TRBV18; clone size: -; D gene: -; J gene: TRBJ1-4; CDR3 DNA: TGTGCCAGCTCACCAATCGGGGGTACTAATGAAAAACTGTTTTTT; CDR3 protein: CASSPIGGTNEKLFF
V gene: TRBV28; clone size: -; D gene: TRBD1; J gene: TRBJ1-3; CDR3 DNA: TGTGCCAGCAGTCCGGACAGGGGATTGGCTGGAAACACCATATATTTT; CDR3 protein: CASSPDRGLAGNTIYF
V gene: TRBV6-5; clone size: -; D gene: -; J gene: TRBJ2-7; CDR3 DNA: TGTGCCAGCAGTTACTCGAGAACGGGAGACTACGAGCAGTACTTC; CDR3 protein: CASSYSRTGDYEQYF
V gene: TRBV5-1; clone size: -; D gene: -; J gene: TRBJ1-6; CDR3 DNA: TGCGCCAGCAAACCCGTGACTGGGGGAGGTAATTCACCCCTCCACTTT; CDR3 protein: CASKPVTGGGNSPLHF
V gene: TRBV14; clone size: few; D gene: TRBD2; J gene: TRBJ2-1; CDR3 DNA: TGTGCCAGCAGCCAGACGCGGGGGGGCGAGCAGTTCTTC; CDR3 protein: CASSQTRGGEQFF
V gene: TRBV7-9; clone size: -; D gene: -; J gene: TRBJ2-1; CDR3 DNA: TGTGCCAGCAGCTTGGGGACTGCCAATGAGCAGTTCTTC; CDR3 protein: CASSLGTANEQFF
V gene: TRBV7-3; clone size: -; D gene: TRBD2; J gene: TRBJ2-2; CDR3 DNA: TGTGCCAGCAGCCCTCGGACTAGCGGAAACACCGGGGAGCTGTTTTTT; CDR3 protein: CASSPRTSGNTGELFF
V gene: TRBV27; clone size: -; D gene: -; J gene: TRBJ1-6; CDR3 DNA: TGTGCCAGCAGTTTGGCGACTACAGGGTCCCGCTCACCCCTCCACTTT; CDR3 protein: CASSLATTGSRSPLHF
V gene: TRBV18; clone size: -; D gene: -; J gene: TRBJ2-5; CDR3 DNA: TGTGCCAGCTCGGGACTTCGGATGCGGGCGGGGACCCAGTACTTC; CDR3 protein: CASSGLRMRAGTQYF
V gene: TRBV9; clone size: -; D gene: -; J gene: TRBJ2-1; CDR3 DNA: TGTGCCAGCAGCGTAGGGGCGACCTACAATGAGCAGTTCTTC; CDR3 protein: CASSVGATYNEQFF
V gene: TRBV5-6; clone size: -; D gene: -; J gene: TRBJ1-6; CDR3 DNA: TGTGCCAGCAGTAGTCTAACGACAGTGCAAAATTCACCCCTCCACTTT; CDR3 protein: CASSSLTTVQNSPLHF
V gene: TRBV5-1; clone size: -; D gene: -; J gene: TRBJ2-5; CDR3 DNA: TGCGCCAGCAGTTTCGGCAACTCGGGGACCCAGTACTTC; CDR3 protein: CASSFGNSGTQYF
V gene: TRBV7-9; clone size: -; D gene: TRBD2; J gene: TRBJ2-7; CDR3 DNA: TGTGCCAGCAGCTTAGGAGCGGGGCAGCAGTACTTC; CDR3 protein: CASSLGAGQQYF
V gene: TRBV7-2; clone size: -; D gene: TRBD2; J gene: TRBJ2-5; CDR3 DNA: TGTGCCAGCAGCTTAGTAGCTTTGGGCGGGGGGGCCCGGGAGACCCAGTACTTC; CDR3 protein: CASSLVALGGGARETQYF
V gene: TRBV7-3; clone size: -; D gene: -; J gene: TRBJ2-3; CDR3 DNA: TGTGCCAGCAGCTCCCCTCGGGGTGTTGGCACAGATACGCAGTATTTT; CDR3 protein: CASSSPRGVGTDTQYF
V gene: TRBV7-9; clone size: few; D gene: TRBD2; J gene: TRBJ2-5; CDR3 DNA: TGTGCCAGCACCCTAGGGGCTAGCGGGAAGCAAGAGACCCAGTACTTC; CDR3 protein: CASTLGASGKQETQYF
V gene: TRBV7-6; clone size: -; D gene: TRBD1; J gene: TRBJ1-2; CDR3 DNA: TGTGCCAGCAGCCCCTGGACAGGGGAGGCTTCGGACTTGGACTATGGCTACACCTTC; CDR3 protein: CASSPWTGEASDLDYGYTF
V gene: TRBV4-1; clone size: -; D gene: TRBD2; J gene: TRBJ2-7; CDR3 DNA: TGCGCCAGCAGCCAAGGAGGCGGGAGCTCCTACGAGCAGTACTTC; CDR3 protein: CASSQGGGSSYEQYF
V gene: TRBV30; clone size: -; D gene: TRBD1; J gene: TRBJ2-2; CDR3 DNA: TGTGCCTGGGGACAGGGGACCGGGGAGCTGTTTTTT; CDR3 protein: CAWGQGTGELFF
V gene: TRBV30; clone size: -; D gene: -; J gene: TRBJ2-3; CDR3 DNA: TGTGCCTGGAGTGTACGTACTAGCAGACGACGCACAGATACGCAGTATTTT; CDR3 protein: CAWSVRTSRRRTDTQYF
V gene: TRBV7-9; clone size: -; D gene: TRBD1; J gene: TRBJ2-7; CDR3 DNA: TGTGCCAGCAGCTCAACCGGGACAGCGCTATCCTACGAGCAGTACTTC; CDR3 protein: CASSSTGTALSYEQYF
V gene: TRBV9; clone size: -; D gene: TRBD1; J gene: TRBJ1-1; CDR3 DNA: TGTGCCAGCAGCGCACGGACAGGCCGAGGCACTGAAGCTTTCTTT; CDR3 protein: CASSARTGRGTEAFF
V gene: TRBV18; clone size: -; D gene: TRBD1; J gene: TRBJ2-7; CDR3 DNA: TGTGCCAGCTCACTCCTACCGGGACAGGGGGCGAGGGAGCAGTACTTC; CDR3 protein: CASSLLPGQGAREQYF
V gene: TRBV4-3; clone size: -; D gene: -; J gene: TRBJ1-4; CDR3 DNA: TGCGCCAGCAGCCAAGTGGGGGGAGGTGAAAAACTGTTTTTT; CDR3 protein: CASSQVGGGEKLFF
V gene: TRBV25-1; clone size: -; D gene: TRBD1; J gene: TRBJ2-1; CDR3 DNA: TGTGCCAGCAGTGTACTCGACAGGGGGCCCTACAATGAGCAGTTCTTC; CDR3 protein: CASSVLDRGPYNEQFF